This T cell receptor beta chain originates from a study of blood T cell repertoires in COVID-19. Across the study: COVID-19 samples collected from the United States, Italy and Spain covered acute and convalescent phases.

The method was immunoSEQ multiplex PCR; TCRdb's version includes in-frame clones alone and lacks a portion of them. This table has about 300,000 clones, over 75% appearing once. V trimming: 1 base; J trimming: 5 bases; junction bases outside the gene matches: 2. The CDR3 has 13 amino acids. The germline V gene encodes CDR1 GTSNPN and CDR2 SVGIG (reference sequence). This clone was seen just once. The chain recombines TRBV30 with TRBJ1-5; 7 bases are shared with TRBD1. The source is a woman between 18 and 29 years old who had recovered from COVID-19. The sequencing sample was made of PBMCs or T cells enriched from blood (not recorded which). The DNA of the CDR3 is TGTGCCTGGAGTGCAGGGGGAGATCAGCCCCAGCATTTT. Its protein product is CAWSAGGDQPQHF.